Listed below are T cell receptor beta chains from one sample, sequenced in a study of CD8 T cells in ankylosing spondylitis. TCRdb re-derived calls from the 5' RACE reads in MiXCR, one entry per CDR3 protein. The table lists more than 35,000 distinct CDR3 sequences, 2.5% to 3% of them singletons. Sequenced material: blood, either unsorted or a sorted T cell fraction (not recorded which). The receptors here all came from a male donor with ankylosing spondylitis or in good health (not recorded which). The CDR3 runs from the conserved cysteine through the conserved F or W. A D gene is named only where the DNA matches it firmly. Clone size is shown for a subset of rows, as once, few, many or a class of expanded clone.

D gene: .; V gene: TRBV9; clone size: many; J gene: TRBJ2-3; CDR3 DNA: TGTGCCAGCAGCACCTCCGGAAATACGCAGTATTTT; CDR3 protein: CASSTSGNTQYF
D gene: .; V gene: TRBV9; clone size: .; J gene: TRBJ1-1; CDR3 DNA: TGTGCCAGCAGCGCAGCACCGGACAGTACTGAAGCTTTCTTT; CDR3 protein: CASSAAPDSTEAFF
D gene: .; V gene: TRBV9; clone size: many; J gene: TRBJ1-1; CDR3 DNA: TGTGCCAGCAGCGTAACCTGGACAGCTGAAGCTTTCTTT; CDR3 protein: CASSVTWTAEAFF
D gene: TRBD1; V gene: TRBV9; clone size: many; J gene: TRBJ2-5; CDR3 DNA: TGTGCCAGCAGCGTAGCGGTCCGGACAGGGGTACAAGAGACCCAGTACTTC; CDR3 protein: CASSVAVRTGVQETQYF
D gene: .; V gene: TRBV9; clone size: many; J gene: TRBJ1-1; CDR3 DNA: TGTGCCAGCAGCGTACAGAGGAACACTGAAGCTTTCTTT; CDR3 protein: CASSVQRNTEAFF
D gene: TRBD2; V gene: TRBV9; clone size: many; J gene: TRBJ2-3; CDR3 DNA: TGTGCCAGCAGCGTCCGACTAGCGAATCGAGATACGCAGTATTTT; CDR3 protein: CASSVRLANRDTQYF
D gene: .; V gene: TRBV9; clone size: many; J gene: TRBJ2-2; CDR3 DNA: TGTGCCAGCAGCCCCAGACTTAACACCGGGGAGCTGTTTTTT; CDR3 protein: CASSPRLNTGELFF
D gene: .; V gene: TRBV9; clone size: many; J gene: TRBJ2-2; CDR3 DNA: TGTGCCAGCAGGGGCCTCGGGGAGCTGTTTTTT; CDR3 protein: CASRGLGELFF
D gene: TRBD1; V gene: TRBV9; clone size: many; J gene: TRBJ2-3; CDR3 DNA: TGTGCCAGCAGCGTTGGACAGGTTAGCACAGATACGCAGTATTTT; CDR3 protein: CASSVGQVSTDTQYF
D gene: .; V gene: TRBV9; clone size: many; J gene: TRBJ2-2; CDR3 DNA: TGTGCCAGCAGCGTAGAATCCTTGGGGCGAACCGGGGAGCTGTTTTTT; CDR3 protein: CASSVESLGRTGELFF
D gene: .; V gene: TRBV9; clone size: many; J gene: TRBJ1-4; CDR3 DNA: TGTGCCAGCAGCGGGGCGACGGGGGTTAATGAAAAACTGTTTTTT; CDR3 protein: CASSGATGVNEKLFF
D gene: TRBD1; V gene: TRBV9; clone size: many; J gene: TRBJ2-1; CDR3 DNA: TGTGCCAGCGGAGGACAGGGCTCCTACAATGAGCAGTTCTTC; CDR3 protein: CASGGQGSYNEQFF
D gene: .; V gene: TRBV9; clone size: many; J gene: TRBJ2-5; CDR3 DNA: TGTGCCAGCAGCGTAGATTGGACATATACCCAGTACTTC; CDR3 protein: CASSVDWTYTQYF
D gene: TRBD2; V gene: TRBV9; clone size: many; J gene: TRBJ2-5; CDR3 DNA: TGTGCCAGCAGCGTAGAACTAGCGGGGGAGAGACTGTACTTC; CDR3 protein: CASSVELAGERLYF
D gene: .; V gene: TRBV9; clone size: many; J gene: TRBJ1-1; CDR3 DNA: TGTGCCAGCAGCCCCCGGACTCCCGGGAACACTGAAGCTTTCTTT; CDR3 protein: CASSPRTPGNTEAFF
D gene: TRBD2; V gene: TRBV9; clone size: many; J gene: TRBJ2-5; CDR3 DNA: TGTGCCAGCAGCGCTAGTCCCGGACTAGCGGTGGAGACCCAGTACTTC; CDR3 protein: CASSASPGLAVETQYF
D gene: TRBD2; V gene: TRBV9; clone size: many; J gene: TRBJ2-7; CDR3 DNA: TGTGCCAGCTCTAGCGGGAATACCTACGAGCAGTACTTC; CDR3 protein: CASSSGNTYEQYF
D gene: .; V gene: TRBV9; clone size: many; J gene: TRBJ1-6; CDR3 DNA: TGTGCCAGCAGCGAACGACAGCAGTATAATTCACCCCTCCACTTT; CDR3 protein: CASSERQQYNSPLHF